The clone carrying this T cell receptor (beta chain) has just one count. At one boundary the junction diverges from the germline segment, which might be a read error. This specimen comes from a study of blood T cell repertoires in COVID-19. Only in-frame clones appear in the TCRdb table, and some are missing; sequencing was by immunoSEQ multiplex PCR. The sample includes some 59,000 clones, around 77% of them seen just once. CDR3 length equals 14 residues. This chain links TRBV23-1 with TRBJ2-2; maybe TRBD2 (5 bases). TRBV23-1 is known as an ORF, though its function is uncertain. This TCR derives from a man aged 80 or over with active or convalescent COVID-19. The sequencing input was peripheral blood. CDR3 DNA sequence: TGCGCCAGCAGTCCCCTGACGAACACCGGGGTGCTGTTTTTT. Amino acids: CASSPLTNTGVLFF.